These T cell receptor beta chains were read from a single sample in a study of cytomegalovirus exposure and HLA in healthy donors. Profiling relied on immunoSEQ multiplex PCR, and the TCRdb table lists in-frame clones only, not all of them. The data hold about 140,000 clones, with around 77% observed a single time. Sequencing was carried out using PBMCs. The receptors shown here come from a man younger than 40 in good health and CMV-seronegative. The CDR3 runs from the conserved cysteine through the conserved F or W. The D gene is left open where the match is weak. Clone size, where shown, is once, few, many, or a class for clones that have expanded.

j_call d_call v_call clone_size cdr3_aa cdr3_nt
TRBJ1-3 - TRBV5-1 - CASSQDILSGNTIYF TGCGCCAGCAGCCAGGACATCCTCTCTGGAAACACCATATATTTT
TRBJ2-7 TRBD1 TRBV5-1 - CASSSYPGQGYEQYF TGCGCCAGCAGCTCGTACCCGGGACAGGGTTACGAGCAGTACTTC
TRBJ2-7 TRBD1 TRBV28 few CASSSRVQGDEQYF TGTGCCAGCAGCTCTCGGGTCCAGGGGGACGAGCAGTACTTC
TRBJ1-5 - TRBV6-5 - CASSYSGRNQPQNF TGTGCCAGCAGTTACTCGGGCAGAAATCAGCCCCAGAATTTT
TRBJ2-5 - TRBV2 once CASIPLVGGETQYF TGTGCCAGCATTCCCCTCGTCGGAGGGGAGACCCAGTACTTC
TRBJ2-7 TRBD2 TRBV5-6 - CASSPPTSDYEQYF TGTGCCAGCAGCCCTCCGACTAGCGACTACGAGCAGTACTTC
TRBJ1-2 TRBD1 TRBV4-2 once CASSQGPTGVSYGYTF TGTGCCAGCAGCCAAGGCCCGACAGGGGTGAGCTATGGCTACACCTTC
TRBJ2-5 TRBD2 TRBV9 few CASSGGLAAEETQYF TGTGCCAGCAGCGGGGGACTAGCGGCGGAAGAGACCCAGTACTTC
TRBJ1-2 - TRBV5-1 many CASSPNGGAPYGYTF TGCGCCAGCTCACCTAATGGGGGGGCCCCCTATGGCTACACCTTC
TRBJ1-1 - TRBV5-4 - CASTEGGMNTEAFF TGTGCCAGCACCGAGGGGGGGATGAACACTGAAGCTTTCTTT
TRBJ1-2 - TRBV2 - CASSAQAGYTF TGTGCCAGCAGTGCCCAGGCCGGCTACACCTTC
TRBJ2-7 - TRBV18 - CASSQFGSSYEQYF TGTGCCAGCTCACAATTCGGGAGCTCCTACGAGCAGTACTTC
TRBJ2-7 TRBD1 TRBV5-1 - CASSTRDRGPLSYEQYF TGCGCCAGCAGCACTCGGGACAGGGGACCCCTCTCCTACGAGCAGTACTTC
TRBJ1-1 - TRBV7-9 - CASSGRRIEAFF TGTGCCAGCAGCGGGAGAAGGATTGAAGCTTTCTTT
TRBJ2-7 TRBD1 TRBV2 - CASSETGVNEQYF TGTGCCAGCAGTGAGACAGGGGTTAACGAGCAGTACTTC
TRBJ2-1 TRBD2 TRBV7-2 - CASSLAVNSGGNEQFF TGTGCCAGCAGCTTAGCTGTGAATAGCGGGGGGAACGAGCAGTTCTTC
TRBJ2-7 TRBD2 TRBV30 - CAWSALGLADYEQYF TGTGCCTGGTCCGCTCTGGGACTAGCGGACTACGAGCAGTACTTC
TRBJ1-1 TRBD1 TRBV5-4 - CASSLDRGAEAFF TGTGCCAGCAGCTTAGACAGGGGGGCTGAAGCTTTCTTT
TRBJ1-1 - TRBV10-1 - CASRPHVGLNTEAFF TGCGCCAGCAGGCCGCATGTGGGCTTGAACACTGAAGCTTTCTTT
TRBJ2-6 TRBD2 TRBV4-2 - CASSPGLAPGANVLTF TGTGCCAGCAGCCCGGGACTAGCTCCCGGGGCCAACGTCCTGACTTTC
TRBJ1-1 - TRBV9 - CASSVPRGGTPDGAFF TGTGCCAGCAGCGTCCCACGGGGTGGAACCCCGGATGGGGCTTTCTTT
TRBJ2-7 TRBD2 TRBV11-2 - CASSLEAGATYEQYF TGTGCCAGCAGCTTAGAAGCGGGAGCTACCTACGAGCAGTACTTC
TRBJ2-3 TRBD2 TRBV10-2 - CASSLTPGAGGPSTDTQYF TGCGCCAGCTCTCTCACTCCAGGGGCGGGAGGGCCTAGCACAGATACGCAGTATTTT
TRBJ1-6 - TRBV4-2 - CASSQGGAGGYNSPLHF TGTGCCAGCAGCCAAGGGGGGGCGGGAGGTTACAATTCACCCCTCCACTTT
TRBJ2-7 - TRBV7-7 few CASTELIVGTIFQDAYEQYF TGTGCTAGCACCGAACTCATTGTGGGGACAATTTTCCAAGATGCCTACGAGCAGTACTTC
TRBJ2-1 TRBD1 TRBV5-1 - CASSRATGSIYNEQFF TGCGCCAGCAGCCGCGCGACAGGGTCAATTTACAATGAGCAGTTCTTC
TRBJ2-5 - TRBV28 - CASNRFPETQYF TGTGCCAGCAACCGGTTCCCTGAGACCCAGTACTTC
TRBJ2-1 - TRBV5-1 once CASSQPEGWCEQFF TGCGCCAGCAGCCAGCCCGAGGGCTGGTGTGAGCAGTTCTTC
TRBJ1-5 TRBD1 TRBV28 - CASSLGTGNQPQHF TGTGCCAGCAGTTTAGGGACAGGTAATCAGCCCCAGCATTTT
TRBJ2-2 - TRBV7-7 few CATGRANTGELFF TGTGCCACCGGCAGGGCGAACACCGGGGAGCTGTTTTTT
TRBJ1-5 - TRBV19 - CASSIQGSQPQHF TGTGCCAGTAGTATCCAGGGGTCACAGCCCCAGCATTTT
TRBJ2-4 - TRBV7-2 once CASSFGGGAKNIQYF TGTGCCAGCAGCTTCGGGGGAGGTGCCAAAAACATTCAGTACTTC
TRBJ2-7 - TRBV25-1 - CASSEYIWAGAHEQYF TGTGCCAGCAGTGAATATATCTGGGCAGGGGCCCACGAGCAGTACTTC
TRBJ2-3 TRBD1 TRBV28 few CASSKTTGRGYF TGTGCCAGCAGTAAAACGACAGGGAGAGGGTATTTT
TRBJ1-1 - TRBV4-1 - CASSQPGMNTEAFF TGCGCCAGCAGCCAACCAGGGATGAACACTGAAGCTTTCTTT